The clone carrying this T cell receptor beta chain was counted only a few times. Profiling relied on immunoSEQ multiplex PCR, and the TCRdb table lists in-frame clones only, not all of them. The sample yields some 100,000 clones, about 90% seen once. This specimen belongs to a study of Tregs in tolerant kidney transplant recipients. The CDR3 length is 9 residues. CDR1 is SQVTM, CDR2 ANQGSEA, per germline. Trimming took 3 bases from V and 6 from J, leaving 1 base between them. The TCR was taken from a human donor in good health. The sample consisted of CD4+ T cells from blood. The chain combines TRBV29-1 with TRBJ2-3; D is unresolved. In nucleotides, the CDR3 is TGCAGCGTTGAGGATACGCAGTATTTT. As protein: CSVEDTQYF.